Listed here is a single T cell receptor (beta chain). Its antigen is unidentified. Once RNA had been extracted, it was reverse transcribed into cDNA to act as the sequencing template. This table comes from immunoSEQ multiplex PCR, and its TCRdb copy is limited to in-frame clones, with some not included. The sample lists around 210,000 clones; over 60% were seen once. The data originate from a study of CD8+ T cells in alopecia areata. Overall study: Treatment with tofacitinib (6 to 18 months) was followed by 6 months off drug.

As to treatment: oral pan-JAK inhibitor, 5-10 mg twice daily. From alopecia areata patients, lesional scalp punch biopsies and peripheral blood were collected. Per germline, CDR1 SGDLS and CDR2 YYNGEE. The CDR3 consists of 12 residues. Trimming shortened V by 1 base and J by 11 bases, and 12 bases separated the two germline ends. Study-level results: With patients, TCR sharing proved less clear than in mice, a difference possibly related to HLA.

Sequencing was performed on CD4+ T cells sorted from blood, taken at week 4, from a patient treated with tofacitinib. This chain links TRBV9 with TRBJ1-2, with D unclear. The origin of this receptor is a human donor with alopecia areata. CDR3 loop: CASSVQHTEYTF. DNA for the CDR3: TGTGCCAGCAGCGTACAACATACGGAGTACACCTTC.